This TCR beta chain was sequenced in a study of blood T cell repertoires in COVID-19. Trimming took 3 bases from V and 1 from J, leaving 10 bases between them. Germline values: CDR1 MGHRA, CDR2 YSYEKL. The CDR3 has 14 amino acids. As handled by the study authors: For nucleated cells, counts were estimated from reference gene primer amplification. TCRdb's copy holds only in-frame clones and misses some; the assay was immunoSEQ multiplex PCR. The DNA gave D and trimming, while V, J and clone size come from that table. Seen here are fewer than 80,000 clones, over 85% observed once, and the top ten hold about 17%.

The V and J genes are TRBV4-1 and TRBJ2-7, with no clear D. The sequence came from a woman of 80 years or more with active or convalescent COVID-19. The specimen sequenced was peripheral blood. The DNA for the CDR3 is TGCGCCAGCAGCCATACCGACGGGTCCTACGAGCAGTACTTC. Protein product: CASSHTDGSYEQYF.